This T cell receptor beta chain was sequenced in a study of blood T cells in healthy people across ages. A second PCR, run for about 6 to 11 cycles, used a sample-barcoded 5' primer plus a J-beta primer mix. Unique molecular identifiers of 12 random nucleotides labeled each cDNA. TCRdb re-analysed the 5' RACE reads in MiXCR, keeping a single row per CDR3 protein. The data contain 1.5 million to 2 million distinct CDR3 sequences, 28% of them seen just once; the ten biggest clones take up 6.5% to 8.5%. Study findings and constraints: Long-lived donors carried more naive CD4+ cells and greater diversity than aged donors.

The sample holds many counts of this clonotype. The antigen is undetermined. Isolation recovered at least 6 million PBMCs from every sample. Total RNA, at least 6 micrograms per sample, came from PBMCs. Material: blood. This TCR came from a woman in her twenties or thirties in good health.

The CDR3 nucleotides read TGTGCCTCCCACGCAGGGGGCTTGTACAATGAGCAGTTCTTC. Translated, it gives CASHAGGLYNEQFF. This chain joins TRBV10-3 and TRBJ2-1, with 8 bases lining up with TRBD1. Germline CDR1 and CDR2: ENHRY and SYGVKD. V dropped 11 bases and J dropped 4; count of bases not matched to a gene: 10. The CDR3 is made up of 14 amino acids.